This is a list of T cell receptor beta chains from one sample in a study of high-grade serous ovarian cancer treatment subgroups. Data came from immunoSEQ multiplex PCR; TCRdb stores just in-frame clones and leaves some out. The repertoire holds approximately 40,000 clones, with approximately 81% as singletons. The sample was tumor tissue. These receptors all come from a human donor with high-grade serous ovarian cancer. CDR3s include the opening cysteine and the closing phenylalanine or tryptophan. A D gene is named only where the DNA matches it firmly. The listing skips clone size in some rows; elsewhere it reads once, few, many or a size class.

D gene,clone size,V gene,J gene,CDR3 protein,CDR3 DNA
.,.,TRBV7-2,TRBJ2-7,CASTPGGSAYEQYF,TGTGCCAGCACCCCTGGGGGGAGTGCGTACGAGCAGTACTTC
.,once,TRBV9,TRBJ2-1,CASSVRGSYNEQFF,TGTGCCAGCAGCGTGAGGGGGTCCTACAATGAGCAGTTCTTC
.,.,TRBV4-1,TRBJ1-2,CASSQGDTHLPSYTF,TGCGCCAGCAGCCAAGGGGACACCCACCTGCCCAGCTACACCTTC
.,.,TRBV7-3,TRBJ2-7,CASSLNAGPYEQYF,TGTGCCAGCAGCTTAAACGCAGGGCCCTACGAGCAGTACTTC
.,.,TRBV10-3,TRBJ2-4,CAISESGGPELAKNIQYF,TGTGCCATCAGTGAGTCGGGGGGCCCGGAGTTAGCCAAAAACATTCAGTACTTC
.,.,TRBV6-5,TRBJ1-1,CASSQPGELNTEAFF,TGTGCCAGCAGTCAGCCAGGGGAATTGAACACTGAAGCTTTCTTT
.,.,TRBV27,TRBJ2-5,CASSKPGNETQYF,TGTGCCAGCAGTAAGCCAGGGAACGAGACCCAGTACTTC
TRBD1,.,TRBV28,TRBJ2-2,CASSPDREDRGGELFF,TGTGCCAGCAGCCCGGACAGGGAGGATAGAGGCGGGGAGCTGTTTTTT
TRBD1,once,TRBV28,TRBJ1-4,CASSSDRGLANEKLFF,TGTGCCAGCAGTTCGGACAGGGGGCTTGCTAATGAAAAACTGTTTTTT
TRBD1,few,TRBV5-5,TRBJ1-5,CASSVGQYYSNQPQHF,TGTGCCAGCAGCGTGGGACAGTACTATAGCAATCAGCCCCAGCATTTT
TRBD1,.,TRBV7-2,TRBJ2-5,CASSLPTGGVETQYF,TGTGCCAGCAGCTTACCGACAGGGGGCGTGGAGACCCAGTACTTC
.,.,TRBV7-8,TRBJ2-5,CASSQRPFQETQYF,TGTGCCAGCAGCCAAAGACCGTTCCAAGAGACCCAGTACTTC
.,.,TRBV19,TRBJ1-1,CASSFGTLFTEAFF,TGTGCCAGTTCGTTTGGGACGCTCTTCACTGAAGCTTTCTTT
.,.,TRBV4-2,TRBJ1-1,CASSQEEGGGRTEAFF,TGTGCCAGCAGCCAAGAGGAAGGGGGAGGGAGGACTGAAGCTTTCTTT
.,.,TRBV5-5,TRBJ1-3,CASSFEGFGNTIYF,TGTGCCAGCAGCTTTGAGGGCTTTGGAAACACCATATATTTT
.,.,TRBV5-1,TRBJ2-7,CASSPLNNHEQYF,TGCGCCAGCAGCCCTCTTAACAACCACGAGCAGTACTTC
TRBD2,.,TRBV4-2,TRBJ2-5,CASSQVIAASGGRRFQETQYF,TGTGCCAGCAGCCAAGTAATCGCGGCTAGCGGAGGGAGGCGGTTTCAAGAGACCCAGTACTTC
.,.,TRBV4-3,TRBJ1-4,CASSQTPRQNEKLFF,TGCGCCAGCAGCCAGACACCGCGGCAGAATGAAAAACTGTTTTTT
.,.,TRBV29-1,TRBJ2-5,CSVWGGGVRETQYF,TGCAGCGTTTGGGGAGGAGGGGTCAGAGAGACCCAGTACTTC
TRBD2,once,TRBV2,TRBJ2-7,CASSEARRESYEQYF,TGTGCCAGCAGTGAAGCGCGGCGGGAGAGCTACGAGCAGTACTTC
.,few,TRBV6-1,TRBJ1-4,CASRRGLGEKLFF,TGTGCCAGCAGGAGAGGGTTGGGTGAAAAACTGTTTTTT
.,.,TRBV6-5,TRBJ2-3,CASSPFRKDTQYF,TGTGCCAGCAGCCCCTTTCGCAAAGATACGCAGTATTTT
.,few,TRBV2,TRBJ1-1,CASSETQAFF,TGTGCCAGCAGCGAGACCCAAGCTTTCTTT
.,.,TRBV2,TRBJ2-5,CASSIQETQYF,TGTGCCAGCAGTATACAAGAGACCCAGTACTTC
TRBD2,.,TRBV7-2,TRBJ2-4,CASSLVAGDIQYF,TGTGCCAGCAGCTTAGTGGCGGGAGACATTCAGTACTTC
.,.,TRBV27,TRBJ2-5,CASSPGDWQETQYF,TGTGCCAGCAGTCCCGGGGACTGGCAAGAGACCCAGTACTTC
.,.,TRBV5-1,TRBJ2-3,CASSVPGTGETDTQYF,TGCGCCAGCAGCGTCCCGGGGACGGGGGAGACAGATACGCAGTATTTT
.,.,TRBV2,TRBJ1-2,CASSEGYRVNYGYTF,TGTGCCAGCAGTGAGGGTTACAGGGTGAACTATGGCTACACCTTC
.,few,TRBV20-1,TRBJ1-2,CSVIQTAGYTF,TGCAGTGTCATCCAGACAGCTGGCTACACCTTC
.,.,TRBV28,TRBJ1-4,CASRGTLGKGSEKLFF,TGTGCCAGCAGGGGGACGTTGGGTAAAGGATCTGAAAAACTGTTTTTT
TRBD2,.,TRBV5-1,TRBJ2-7,CASSLPSGIDEQYF,TGCGCCAGCAGCTTGCCTAGCGGGATAGACGAGCAGTACTTC
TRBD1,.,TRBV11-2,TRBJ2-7,CASGETGGYEQYF,TGTGCCAGCGGGGAAACAGGGGGCTACGAGCAGTACTTC
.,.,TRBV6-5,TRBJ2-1,CASALGEYGNNEQFF,TGTGCCAGCGCACTAGGGGAATACGGGAACAATGAGCAGTTCTTC
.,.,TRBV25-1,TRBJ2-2,CASSRLGATGELFF,TGTGCCAGCAGTAGACTAGGGGCCACCGGGGAGCTGTTTTTT
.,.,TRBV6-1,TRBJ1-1,CASSDAYGGVNTEAFF,TGTGCCAGCAGTGACGCCTATGGGGGTGTGAACACTGAAGCTTTCTTT
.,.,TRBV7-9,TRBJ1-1,CASSLAVGVVDTEAFF,TGTGCCAGCAGCTTAGCGGTAGGGGTGGTCGACACTGAAGCTTTCTTT
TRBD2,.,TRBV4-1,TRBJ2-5,CASSQRTSGGETQYF,TGCGCCAGCAGCCAACGGACTAGCGGGGGGGAGACCCAGTACTTC
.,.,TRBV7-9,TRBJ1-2,CASSNEGLPNYGYTF,TGTGCCAGCTCAAACGAAGGGTTACCAAACTATGGCTACACCTTC
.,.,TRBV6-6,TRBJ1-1,CASMGQGYTEAFF,TGTGCCAGCATGGGGCAGGGGTACACTGAAGCTTTCTTT
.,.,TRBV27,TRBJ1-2,CASSFLRATASYTF,TGTGCCAGCAGTTTCCTCAGAGCTACGGCGAGCTACACCTTC
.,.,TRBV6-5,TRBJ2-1,CASRSPSRYNEQFF,TGTGCCAGCAGGTCGCCTAGCAGGTACAATGAGCAGTTCTTC
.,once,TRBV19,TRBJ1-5,CASSIRPGGSNQPQHF,TGTGCCAGTAGTATTAGGCCCGGGGGTAGCAATCAGCCCCAGCATTTT
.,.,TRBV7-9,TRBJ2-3,CASSSYTSRGPSTDTQYF,TGTGCCAGCAGCTCCTATACCTCCCGAGGGCCCAGCACAGATACGCAGTATTTT
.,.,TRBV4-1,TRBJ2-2,CASSPSGGGSAGELFF,TGCGCCAGCAGTCCAAGTGGGGGGGGCTCAGCCGGGGAGCTGTTTTTT
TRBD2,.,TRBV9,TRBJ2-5,CASSVGLAGAGETQYF,TGTGCCAGCAGCGTAGGGCTAGCGGGAGCCGGGGAGACCCAGTACTTC
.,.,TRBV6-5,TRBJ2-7,CASSYGRGQSSYEQYF,TGTGCCAGCAGTTACGGACGGGGGCAAAGCTCCTACGAGCAGTACTTC
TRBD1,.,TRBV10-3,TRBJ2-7,CAISSGTVSYEQYF,TGTGCCATCAGCTCCGGGACAGTCTCCTACGAGCAGTACTTC
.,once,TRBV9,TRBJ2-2,CASSVSFRRPTGELFF,TGTGCCAGCAGCGTATCATTTCGCAGACCCACCGGGGAGCTGTTTTTT
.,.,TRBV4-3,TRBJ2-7,CASSQEYGYEQYF,TGCGCCAGCAGCCAAGAATACGGCTACGAGCAGTACTTC
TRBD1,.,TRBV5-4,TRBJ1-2,CASSTGPGTGGATLGYTF,TGTGCCAGCAGCACCGGTCCCGGGACAGGGGGCGCTACCTTGGGCTACACCTTC
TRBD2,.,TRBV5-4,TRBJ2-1,CASSLGGLAGVGDEQFF,TGTGCCAGCAGCTTGGGTGGATTAGCGGGAGTCGGGGATGAGCAGTTCTTC
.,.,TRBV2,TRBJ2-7,CASRTEARSGQYF,TGTGCCAGTCGGACAGAGGCACGTTCGGGGCAGTACTTC
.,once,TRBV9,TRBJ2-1,CASSVVSRAIVNEQFF,TGTGCCAGCAGCGTAGTAAGTAGGGCAATCGTCAATGAGCAGTTCTTC
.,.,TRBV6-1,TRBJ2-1,CASRMVSYNEQFF,TGTGCCAGCAGAATGGTCTCCTACAATGAGCAGTTCTTC
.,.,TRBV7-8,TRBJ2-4,CASSSQGWDIQYF,TGTGCCAGCAGCTCACAGGGATGGGACATTCAGTACTTC
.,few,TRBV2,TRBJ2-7,CASSEQAYEQYF,TGTGCCAGCAGTGAACAGGCTTACGAGCAGTACTTC
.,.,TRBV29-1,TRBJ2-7,CSVVPSYEQYF,TGCAGCGTTGTCCCATCCTACGAGCAGTACTTC
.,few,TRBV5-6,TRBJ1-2,CASSLVVRAGGYTF,TGTGCCAGCAGCTTGGTCGTCAGGGCAGGGGGCTACACCTTC
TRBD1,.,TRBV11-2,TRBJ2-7,CASSSDRGWSYEQYF,TGTGCCAGCAGCTCGGACAGGGGCTGGTCCTACGAGCAGTACTTC
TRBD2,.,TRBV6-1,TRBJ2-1,CASQGAGSSYNEQFF,TGTGCCAGCCAGGGAGCGGGGAGCTCCTACAATGAGCAGTTCTTC